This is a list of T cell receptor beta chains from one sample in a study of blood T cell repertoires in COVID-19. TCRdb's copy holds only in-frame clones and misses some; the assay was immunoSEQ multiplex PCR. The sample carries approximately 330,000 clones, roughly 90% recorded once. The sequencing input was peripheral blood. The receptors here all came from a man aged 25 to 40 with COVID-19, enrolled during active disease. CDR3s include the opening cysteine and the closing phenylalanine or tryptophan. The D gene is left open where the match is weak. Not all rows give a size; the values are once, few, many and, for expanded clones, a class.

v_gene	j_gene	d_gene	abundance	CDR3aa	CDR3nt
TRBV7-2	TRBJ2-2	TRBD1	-	CASSPDRGGTGELFF	TGTGCCAGCAGCCCCGACAGGGGAGGAACCGGGGAGCTGTTTTTT
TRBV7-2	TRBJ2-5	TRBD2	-	CASSLSTSGGQETQYF	TGTGCCAGCAGCCTATCTACTAGCGGGGGACAAGAGACCCAGTACTTC
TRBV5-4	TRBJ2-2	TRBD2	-	CASSPIAGRGTGELFF	TGTGCCAGCAGCCCGATAGCGGGGAGGGGCACCGGGGAGCTGTTTTTT
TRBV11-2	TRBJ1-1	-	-	CASSLERAREAFF	TGTGCCAGCAGCTTAGAGAGGGCCAGAGAAGCTTTCTTT
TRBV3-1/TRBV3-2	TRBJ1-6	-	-	CASSQDRSSPLHF	TGTGCCAGCAGCCAAGATAGGAGTTCACCCCTCCACTTT
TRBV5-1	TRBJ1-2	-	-	CASSPGAVGSSSAF	TGCGCCAGCAGCCCGGGAGCGGTTGGGAGTAGTTCGGCCTTC
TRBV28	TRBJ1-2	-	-	CASRSDRPYGYTF	TGTGCCAGCAGGTCCGACAGGCCTTATGGCTACACCTTC
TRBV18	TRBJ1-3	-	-	CASSSRGGADSGNTIYF	TGTGCCAGCTCAAGTCGCGGCGGGGCCGACTCTGGAAACACCATATATTTT
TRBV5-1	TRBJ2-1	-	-	CASGRVHDRTNEQFF	TGCGCCAGCGGAAGGGTGCATGACAGGACCAATGAGCAGTTCTTC
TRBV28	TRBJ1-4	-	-	CASSLQAGDEKLFF	TGTGCCAGCAGTTTGCAGGCGGGGGATGAAAAACTGTTTTTT
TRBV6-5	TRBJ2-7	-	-	CASSTLRGSYEQYF	TGTGCCAGCAGTACCCTAAGAGGCTCCTACGAGCAGTACTTC
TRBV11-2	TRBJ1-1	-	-	CASSLGGGATSTEAFF	TGTGCCAGCAGCTTAGGAGGGGGTGCTACATCCACTGAAGCTTTCTTT
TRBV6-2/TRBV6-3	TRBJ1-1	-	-	CASSYGPNTEAFF	TGTGCCAGCAGTTATGGCCCCAACACTGAAGCTTTCTTT
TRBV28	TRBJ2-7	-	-	CASSFLGGEQYF	TGTGCCAGCAGTTTCCTGGGGGGAGAGCAGTACTTC
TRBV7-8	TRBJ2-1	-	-	CASQGNNEQFF	TGTGCCAGCCAGGGGAACAATGAGCAGTTCTTC
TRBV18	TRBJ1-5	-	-	CASSPGGNQPQHF	TGTGCCAGCTCACCAGGAGGCAATCAGCCCCAGCATTTT
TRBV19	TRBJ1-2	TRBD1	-	CASSRGTGQGTIYGYTF	TGTGCCAGTAGTCGAGGGACAGGACAGGGGACAATCTATGGCTACACCTTC
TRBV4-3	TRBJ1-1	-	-	CASSQLTGSLAGTEAFF	TGCGCCAGCAGCCAACTAACGGGGTCGCTTGCTGGAACTGAAGCTTTCTTT
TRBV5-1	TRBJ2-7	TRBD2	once	CASSLGTSGRYNEQYF	TGCGCCAGCAGCTTAGGGACTAGCGGGAGATATAACGAGCAGTACTTC
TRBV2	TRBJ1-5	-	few	CASRRDYSNQPQHF	TGTGCCAGCAGAAGGGACTATAGCAATCAGCCCCAGCATTTT
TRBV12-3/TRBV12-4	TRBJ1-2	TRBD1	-	CASRRTGGYGYTF	TGTGCCAGCAGGCGGACAGGGGGATATGGCTACACCTTC
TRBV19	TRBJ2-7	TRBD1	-	CASSGQASIGEQYF	TGTGCCAGTAGTGGACAGGCTTCCATCGGCGAGCAGTACTTC
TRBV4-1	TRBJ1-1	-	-	CASRAPGAMNTEAFF	TGCGCCAGCAGAGCCCCAGGGGCGATGAACACTGAAGCTTTCTTT
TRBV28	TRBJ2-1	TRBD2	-	CASSPSPGLAGPLSYNEQFF	TGTGCCAGCAGTCCGTCGCCGGGACTAGCGGGTCCTCTCAGCTACAATGAGCAGTTCTTC
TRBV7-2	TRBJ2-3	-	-	CASRREDLGSIDTQYF	TGTGCCAGCCGAAGGGAGGACCTAGGGTCAATAGATACGCAGTATTTT
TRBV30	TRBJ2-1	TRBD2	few	CAWSGEAGDLRRQFF	TGTGCCTGGAGTGGGGAGGCGGGAGACCTCCGTCGGCAGTTCTTC
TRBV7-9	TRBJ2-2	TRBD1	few	CASSFRGRRNTGELFF	TGTGCCAGCAGCTTCAGGGGGCGAAGGAACACCGGGGAGCTGTTTTTT
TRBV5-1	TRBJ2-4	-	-	CASSYRDSIYRAKNIQYF	TGCGCCAGCAGTTACCGGGACTCAATATACCGGGCCAAAAACATTCAGTACTTC
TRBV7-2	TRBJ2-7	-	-	CASSPRQRYEQYF	TGTGCCAGCAGCCCCAGACAGCGCTACGAGCAGTACTTC
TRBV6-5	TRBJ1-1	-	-	CASSYTRTANTEAFF	TGTGCCAGCAGTTACACAAGGACAGCGAACACTGAAGCTTTCTTT
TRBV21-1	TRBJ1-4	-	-	CASSKVRGDLEKLFF	TGTGCCAGCAGCAAGGTTCGGGGGGACCTTGAAAAACTGTTTTTT
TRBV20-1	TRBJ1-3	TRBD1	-	CSANDRGEGNTIYF	TGCAGTGCTAATGACAGGGGAGAAGGAAACACCATATATTTT
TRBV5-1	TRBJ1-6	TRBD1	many	CASKGQMTNSPLHF	TGCGCCAGCAAGGGACAGATGACGAATTCACCCCTCCACTTT
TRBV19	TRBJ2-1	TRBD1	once	CASSGDRGLDEQFF	TGTGCCAGTAGTGGAGACAGGGGGCTGGATGAGCAGTTCTTC
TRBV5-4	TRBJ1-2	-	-	CASSLVAGYYTF	TGTGCCAGCAGCTTGGTCGCAGGTTACTACACCTTC
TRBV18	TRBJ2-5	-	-	CASSPARFEGTQYF	TGTGCCAGCTCACCAGCCAGGTTCGAGGGGACCCAGTACTTC
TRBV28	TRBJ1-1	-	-	CASSSTGNTEAFF	TGTGCCAGCAGTTCGACAGGGAACACTGAAGCTTTCTTT
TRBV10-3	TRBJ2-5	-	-	CATLEGGSGTQYF	TGTGCCACCCTCGAGGGCGGGTCGGGGACCCAGTACTTC
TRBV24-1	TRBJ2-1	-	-	CATSRGIDNEQFF	TGTGCCACCAGTCGAGGGATCGACAATGAGCAGTTCTTC
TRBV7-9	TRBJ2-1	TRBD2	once	CASSPLRLAGGYNEQFF	TGTGCCAGCAGCCCCCTCCGGCTAGCGGGGGGATACAATGAGCAGTTCTTC